A single sample is the source of the 10 T cell receptor beta chains below, sequenced in a study of blood T cell repertoires in COVID-19. Only in-frame clones appear in the TCRdb table, and some are missing; sequencing was by immunoSEQ multiplex PCR. The sample lists 30,000 to 40,000 clones, over 60% seen once, with 15% to 20% in the top ten. Sequencing used peripheral blood. The receptors were gathered from a human donor in a cohort sampled during active COVID-19.

The V call is TRBV4-1, the J call TRBJ2-7, with TRBD2 matching over 12 bases. Germline trimming cut 1 base from V and 2 bases from J; bases unmatched to any gene: 6. The CDR3 has 17 amino acids. From germline, CDR1 is MGHRA and CDR2 YSYEKL. The CDR3 spells CASSQGYTSGGPYEQYF. In nucleotides, the CDR3 is TGCGCCAGCAGCCAAGGCTACACTAGCGGGGGGCCCTACGAGCAGTACTTC.

CDR3 sequence (DNA): TGTGCCAGCTCACCATACGGGTCGCTTGATGAAAAACTGTTTTTT. This translates into CASSPYGSLDEKLFF. This sequence joins TRBV18 and TRBJ1-4; D ambiguous. The CDR3 sequence is 15 residues long. V shed 2 bases and J shed 6 bases, with 13 bases lying between them. Germline V gene sequence: CDR1 KGHSH, CDR2 LQKENI.

The chain joins TRBV30 to TRBJ2-7, with TRBD2 identical over 13 bases. Trimming cost V 0 bases and J 7 bases; bases outside gene matches: 6. CDR1 and CDR2 (germline): GTSNPN, SVGIG (reference sequence). The CDR3 spans 15 residues. CDR3 DNA sequence: TGTGCCTGGAGTGTACTAGCGGGAGGGCCAAAAGAGCAGTACTTC. Translating it yields CAWSVLAGGPKEQYF.

The rearrangement joins TRBV6-6 to TRBJ1-6; TRBD1 is a possible D gene (5 bases). The V gene's germline CDR1 is MNHNY and CDR2 SVGAGI (reference sequence). V lost 7 bases and J lost 7, with 23 bases in between. CDR3 size: 17 residues. The CDR3, as DNA: TGTGCCAGCAATCGTGCAGCTTGGGGGGGTGGGAATTCACCCCTCCACTTT. This sequence encodes CASNRAAWGGGNSPLHF.

This chain joins TRBV28 and TRBJ1-5, with TRBD1 identical over 7 bases. Germline V gene lookup returns CDR1 MDHEN and CDR2 SYDVKM. The CDR3 has 15 residues. With 7 bases clipped from V and 4 bases from J, the junction kept 10 bases outside the gene matches. The CDR3 DNA reads as TGTGCCAGCACCTGGGGACAGTTTCTAAATCAGCCCCAGCATTTT. Amino acid sequence: CASTWGQFLNQPQHF.

J is TRBJ1-5 and V is TRBV5-6; 10 bases agree with TRBD1. Losses at the gene ends were 4 bases for V and 2 bases for J; bases not matched to a gene: 6. This CDR3 spans 16 amino acids. The germline V gene has CDR1 SGHDT and CDR2 YYEEEE. The CDR3 is CASSKIGQGGNQPQHF. As DNA, the CDR3 is TGTGCCAGCAGCAAAATCGGACAGGGGGGCAATCAGCCCCAGCATTTT.

The chain links TRBV5-1 to TRBJ2-7, with 9 positions matching TRBD1. With V trimmed by 2 bases and J by 3 bases, 6 bases remained unmatched. This CDR3 is built from 15 residues. Germline V CDR1 and CDR2: SGHRS, YFSETQ. CDR3 nucleotides: TGCGCCAGCAGCTTTGGAACAGGGGGCCTCTACGAGCAGTACTTC. Amino acids: CASSFGTGGLYEQYF.

The genes are TRBV28 and TRBJ1-2; D is perhaps TRBD1 (5 bases). Trimming took 6 bases from V and 2 from J, leaving 16 bases between them. The CDR3 is 15 amino acids. Germline V CDR1 and CDR2: MDHEN, SYDVKM. CDR3 nucleotides: TGTGCCAGCAGCCGAGTCGCCGGGGGGAACTATGGCTACACCTTC. Its protein is CASSRVAGGNYGYTF.

The genes are TRBV30 and TRBJ1-5; 8 bases match TRBD1. With 1 base clipped from V and 0 bases from J, the junction kept 5 bases outside the gene matches. The CDR3 has 16 residues. From germline, CDR1 is GTSNPN and CDR2 SVGIG (reference sequence). In DNA form, the CDR3 reads TGTGCCTGGAGTGGGACAGGGAGGGGTAGCAATCAGCCCCAGCATTTT. Protein product: CAWSGTGRGSNQPQHF. The whole variable domain, filled in from reference TRBV30 and TRBJ1-5, reads SQTIHQWPATLVQPVGSPLSLECTVEGTSNPNLYWYRQAAGRGLQLLFYSVGIGQISSEVPQNLSASRPQDRQFILSSKKLLLSDSGFYLCAWSGTGRGSNQPQHFGDGTRLSIL.

The CDR3 DNA sequence: TGTGCCAGCAGCGTAAGAGTACAGGATGGCACAGATACGCAGTATTTT. It yields the protein CASSVRVQDGTDTQYF. This sequence joins TRBV9 and TRBJ2-3; TRBD1 is a possible D gene (5 bases). V shed 1 base and J shed 1 base, with 13 bases lying between them. The CDR3 extends over 16 amino acids. In germline, CDR1 is SGDLS, CDR2 YYNGEE.